This T cell receptor (beta chain) was sequenced during a study of identical twins. TCRdb recomputed calls from the 5' RACE reads with MiXCR, one row per CDR3 protein. This sample has about 920,000 distinct CDR3 sequences, with more than 9% found just once. The CDR3 has 13 residues. Trimming took off 7 bases at V and 8 bases at J, with 14 bases between the two ends. Germline V CDR1 and CDR2: LNHNV, YYDKDF (reference sequence). This clonotype was counted only a few times. Its antigen remains unknown. The study, taken as a whole, reports: Cord blood's abundant beta clonotypes had fewer insertions, unlike memory repertoires.

The data were also submitted as part of a second study, on yellow fever vaccine responses in identical twins.

The clonotype comes from a woman between 18 and 29 years old in good health. Sequenced sample: PBMCs. The genes are TRBV15 and TRBJ1-4; D is perhaps TRBD1 (5 bases). CDR3 sequence reads: CATNKLGEEKLFF. The CDR3 region has the DNA TGTGCCACCAACAAACTAGGGGAAGAAAAACTGTTTTTT.